This TCR beta chain was observed in a study of shared clonotypes between healthy human individuals. Sequencing used immunoSEQ multiplex PCR; TCRdb keeps in-frame clones, though not all of them. The sample includes millions of clones, roughly 95% of them seen just once. The germline V gene has CDR1 SGHDT and CDR2 YYEEEE. The CDR3 runs to 16 residues. V was shortened by 0 bases and J by 6 bases, with 16 bases between the two germline ends. This receptor was identified in a man between 18 and 35 years old in good health. The sample taken for sequencing was naive CD4+ T cells sorted from blood. The subset: CD45RA+ positively selected. The chain uses TRBV5-6 and TRBJ2-1; D may be TRBD2 (5 bases). As DNA, the CDR3 is TGTGCCAGCAGCTTGGACTCCATTCTAGCTCTCAATGAGCAGTTCTTC. Protein product: CASSLDSILALNEQFF.